The following is a T cell receptor (beta chain) sequence with its context. Its target is not known. A marrow graft followed busulfan-fludarabine conditioning, with cyclophosphamide on days +3 and +4. This sample was included in a study of T cells after posttransplantation cyclophosphamide. Some clones are missing from TCRdb's copy, which holds only in-frame ones; the method was immunoSEQ multiplex PCR. Of about 6,500 clones in the sample, around 67% are singletons; the top ten hold around 22%. V shed 1 base, J shed 9 bases, and the junction held 8 bases outside the gene matches. The CDR3 loop spans 15 amino acids. Germline V lookup: CDR1 SGHTA, CDR2 FQGNSA. General study findings and limits: Skin or GI-infiltrating T cells shared few TRB sequences with blood.

V usage is TRBV7-2 and J usage is TRBJ2-1; 8 positions agree with TRBD2. The clonotype originates from a young adult male patient who received an allogeneic stem cell transplant from a related donor, was CMV-positive, and had acute GVHD only. Some T cells could come from the graft donor. The sample was PBMCs, taken 1,400 to 1,500 days after allogeneic stem cell transplant with posttransplant cyclophosphamide. The CDR3 DNA is TGTGCCAGCAGCTTAGTCGGGGGGGCGCTCCCTGAGCAGTTCTTC. Residues: CASSLVGGALPEQFF.